What follows are 14 T cell receptor beta chains derived from one specimen sequenced in a study of cytomegalovirus exposure and HLA in healthy donors. With 60 Vbeta and 13 Jbeta primers, the PCR was carried out. The table came from immunoSEQ multiplex PCR; TCRdb's copy has only in-frame clones and leaves some out. This sample carries under 200,000 clones, 80% to 90% of them seen once, and the ten largest clones take about 1.7%. Sequencing used PBMCs. All receptors come from a man between 35 and 55 years old in good health and CMV-seropositive.

The rearrangement links TRBV6-5 to TRBJ2-4, with 13 bases aligning to TRBD2. J gave up 8 bases and V 5 bases, and 6 bases lay outside the gene matches. The CDR3 extends over 15 amino acids. CDR1 and CDR2 from the germline V gene are MNHEY and SVGAGI. CDR3 amino acids: CASSASGLAGDIQYF. The CDR3 DNA reads as TGTGCCAGCAGTGCATCAGGACTAGCGGGAGACATTCAGTACTTC.

The chain uses TRBV6-1 and TRBJ1-5, with TRBD1 as a possible D gene (5 bases). V lost 3 bases and J lost 5, with 8 bases in between. CDR3 length equals 13 residues. The germline V gene has CDR1 MNHNS and CDR2 SASEGT. Written as DNA, the CDR3 is TGTGCCAGCAGTGACGGGGGTCATCAGCCCCAGCATTTT. Protein sequence: CASSDGGHQPQHF.

CDR3 residues: CASSSDRGPGQPQHF. In DNA, the CDR3 is TGTGCCAGCAGCTCAGACAGGGGGCCAGGTCAGCCCCAGCATTTT. The gene calls are TRBV27 and TRBJ1-5; 10 nucleotides agree with TRBD1. The V gene end was trimmed by 6 bases and the J gene end by 6 bases; junction bases not matched to a gene: 8. The CDR3 length is 15 residues. CDR1 is MNHEY and CDR2 is SMNVEV in the germline V gene (reference sequence).

This sequence joins TRBV6-1 and TRBJ1-1; 7 nucleotides agree with TRBD1. V lost 2 bases and J lost 3; bases outside the gene matches: 3. Germline V gene lookup returns CDR1 MNHNS and CDR2 SASEGT. This CDR3 is built from 14 residues. This CDR3 is CASSEFRGDTEAFF. DNA of the CDR3: TGTGCCAGCAGTGAATTCAGGGGGGACACTGAAGCTTTCTTT.

This chain uses TRBV5-4 with TRBJ2-1; TRBD2 might be the D (7 bases). Germline lookup yields CDR1 SGHNT and CDR2 YYREEE (reference sequence). V dropped 3 bases and J dropped 6 bases, with 16 bases sitting between them. The CDR3 is 15 amino acids. CDR3 coding DNA: TGTGCCAGCAGCTCGGGGGCAGGGAGGGGCAATGAGCAGTTCTTC. It yields the protein CASSSGAGRGNEQFF.

This clone was recorded only once. J is TRBJ1-1 and V is TRBV7-8, with D tentatively TRBD1 (6 bases). CDR1 and CDR2 (germline): SGHVS, FQNEAQ. The CDR3 has 15 amino acids. V was clipped by 2 bases and J by 2 bases, with 12 bases between them. Here the CDR3 DNA reads TGTGCCAGCAGCTTATCTCCAGGGGAAAACACTGAAGCTTTCTTT. Protein: CASSLSPGENTEAFF.

This rearrangement joins TRBV19 to TRBJ1-5; TRBD1 matches at 10 bases. Germline CDR1 LNHDA, CDR2 SQIVND (reference sequence). With V trimmed by 7 bases and J by 4 bases, 7 bases remained unmatched. CDR3 length equals 15 residues. CDR3 DNA sequence: TGTGCCAGTATGCCATCGGGACAGGGGAATCAGCCCCAGCATTTT. As protein: CASMPSGQGNQPQHF.

In nucleotides, the CDR3 is TGTGCCAGCAGCCCGAACAGGGGTGCGCAATCTGAAGCTTTCTTT. Residues: CASSPNRGAQSEAFF. This chain uses TRBV7-2 with TRBJ1-1; 7 bases are a match to TRBD1. This CDR3 is 15 amino acids long. CDR1 and CDR2 from the germline V gene are SGHTA and FQGNSA. Germline trimming cut 5 bases from V and 6 bases from J; bases unmatched to any gene: 12.

This chain connects TRBV6-5 to TRBJ1-5, with D possibly being TRBD1 (6 bases). The germline V gene encodes CDR1 MNHEY and CDR2 SVGAGI. V was cut by 6 bases and J by 6 bases, with 18 bases left in between. There are 15 residues in the CDR3. Here the CDR3 reads CASRRLGATGQPQHF. In DNA, the CDR3 is TGTGCCAGCAGGCGGCTGGGGGCAACGGGTCAGCCCCAGCATTTT.

The chain carries TRBV18 and TRBJ2-1; 8 nucleotides line up with TRBD2. The CDR3 is made up of 15 amino acids. Germline assignment: CDR1 KGHSH and CDR2 LQKENI. V lost 3 bases, J lost 5 bases, and 6 bases stayed unmatched. Here the CDR3 reads CASSPSGSYNNEQFF. The CDR3 nucleotides are TGTGCCAGCTCACCGAGCGGGAGTTATAACAATGAGCAGTTCTTC.

CDR3 sequence: CASSQTGPQYF. CDR3 DNA: TGTGCCAGCAGCCAGACAGGGCCCCAGTACTTC. The chain recombines TRBV14 with TRBJ2-5, with TRBD1 matching over 7 bases. Trimming cost V 3 bases and J 9 bases; bases outside gene matches: 1. CDR3 length: 11 amino acids. CDR1 is SGHDN, CDR2 FVKESK, per germline.

The chain joins TRBV28 to TRBJ1-2, with D maybe TRBD1 (6 bases). The CDR3 runs to 18 residues. CDR1 and CDR2 (germline): MDHEN, SYDVKM. The V and J ends lost 3 bases and 8 bases respectively, with 28 bases between them. CDR3: CASSFLGGPKKGFVGYTF. DNA of the CDR3: TGTGCCAGCAGTTTCCTAGGGGGTCCTAAGAAGGGATTCGTCGGCTACACCTTC.

The chain links TRBV6-6 to TRBJ1-1; D is uncertain. V was pared by 6 bases and J by 0 bases, with 8 bases between. Germline V lookup: CDR1 MNHNY, CDR2 SVGAGI (reference sequence). There are 13 residues in the CDR3. CDR3 nucleotide sequence: TGTGCCAGCAGGCCCGACATGAACACTGAAGCTTTCTTT. This sequence encodes CASRPDMNTEAFF.

This chain connects TRBV2 to TRBJ2-3; perhaps TRBD2 as D (5 bases). Germline V gene data show CDR1 as SNHLY and CDR2 as FYNNEI. This CDR3 is built from 14 residues. V gave up 2 bases and J gave up 2 bases, with 8 bases separating them. Here the CDR3 reads CASSEIAPTDTQYF. CDR3 nucleotides: TGTGCCAGCAGTGAAATAGCGCCCACAGATACGCAGTATTTT.